The T cell receptor beta chain described here comes from a study of T cell repertoires in cytomegalovirus infection. Background on the study: An indication of both CMV infection and matching HLA type came from public TCR beta signatures.

About this clonotype itself: Its antigen is not identified.

There are 15 residues in the CDR3. V was trimmed by 11 bases and J by 3 bases, leaving 23 bases between them. Notes on the study in general: Predominance within the ex vivo response was attributable to HLA-C-restricted CMV-specific TCR beta clonotypes.

Each CDR3 protein gets one entry after TCRdb re-called the reads with MiXCR. The sample has 360,000 or so distinct CDR3 sequences, 34% seen once; the top ten hold roughly 13%. The chain joins TRBV23-1 to TRBJ2-7; D might be TRBD1 (5 bases). TRBV23-1 is known as an ORF, though its function is uncertain. This specimen was cultured PBMCs, taken from culture after CMV antigen stimulation. This receptor was obtained from a human donor in good health (CMV status not recorded). Some clones in this sample may be carry-over from other donors' samples. The CDR3 coding sequence is TGCGCCTGTGCGAGAGGCAGGGTAAAACTCTACGAGCAGTACGTC. This sequence encodes CACARGRVKLYEQYV.